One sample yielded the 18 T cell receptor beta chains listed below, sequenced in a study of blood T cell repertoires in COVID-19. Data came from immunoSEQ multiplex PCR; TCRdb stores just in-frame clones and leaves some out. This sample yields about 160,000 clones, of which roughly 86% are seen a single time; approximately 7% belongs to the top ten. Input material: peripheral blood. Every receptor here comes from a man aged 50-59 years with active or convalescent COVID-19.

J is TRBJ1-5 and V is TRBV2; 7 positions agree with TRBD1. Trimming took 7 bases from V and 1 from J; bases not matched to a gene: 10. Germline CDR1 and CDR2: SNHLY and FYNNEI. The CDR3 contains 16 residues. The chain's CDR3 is CASTSRQGRSNQPQHF. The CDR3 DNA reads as TGTGCCAGCACCTCAAGACAGGGTAGGAGCAATCAGCCCCAGCATTTT.

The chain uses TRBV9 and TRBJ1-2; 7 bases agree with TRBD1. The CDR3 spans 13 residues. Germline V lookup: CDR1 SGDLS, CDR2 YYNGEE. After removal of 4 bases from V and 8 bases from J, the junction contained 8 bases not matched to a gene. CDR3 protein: CASSPTGLGGYTF. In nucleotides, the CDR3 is TGTGCCAGCAGCCCGACAGGGTTGGGGGGCTACACCTTC.

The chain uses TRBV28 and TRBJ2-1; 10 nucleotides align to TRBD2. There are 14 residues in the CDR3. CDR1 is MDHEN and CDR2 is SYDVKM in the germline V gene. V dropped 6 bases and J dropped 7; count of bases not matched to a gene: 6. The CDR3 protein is CASRTGTSANEQFF. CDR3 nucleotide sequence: TGTGCCAGCAGGACCGGGACTAGCGCAAATGAGCAGTTCTTC.

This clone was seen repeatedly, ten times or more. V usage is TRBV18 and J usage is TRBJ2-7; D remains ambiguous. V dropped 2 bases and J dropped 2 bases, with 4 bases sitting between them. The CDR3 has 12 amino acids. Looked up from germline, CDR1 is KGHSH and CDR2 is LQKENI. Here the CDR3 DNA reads TGTGCCAGCTCACCAAATACCTACGAGCAGTACTTC. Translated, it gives CASSPNTYEQYF.

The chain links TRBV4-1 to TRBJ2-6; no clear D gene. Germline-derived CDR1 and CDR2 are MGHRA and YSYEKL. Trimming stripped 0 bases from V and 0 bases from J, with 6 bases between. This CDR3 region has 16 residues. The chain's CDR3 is CASSQDRSSGANVLTF. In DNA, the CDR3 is TGCGCCAGCAGCCAAGATAGGAGCTCTGGGGCCAACGTCCTGACTTTC.

CDR3 bases: TGTGCCAGCAGACCGACTAGCAATGTGGAGACCCAGTACTTC. This sequence encodes CASRPTSNVETQYF. The chain couples TRBV11-2 to TRBJ2-5; 7 bases map to TRBD2. Germline V gene lookup returns CDR1 SGHAT and CDR2 FQNNGV. The J segment lost 5 bases and the V segment lost 6 bases, leaving 9 bases of the junction unmatched. The CDR3 spans 14 residues.

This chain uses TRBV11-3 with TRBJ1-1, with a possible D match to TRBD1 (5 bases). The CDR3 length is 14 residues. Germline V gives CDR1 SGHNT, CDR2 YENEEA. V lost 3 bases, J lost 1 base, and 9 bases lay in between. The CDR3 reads CASSFAGGNTEAFF. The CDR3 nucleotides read TGTGCCAGCAGCTTCGCGGGGGGGAACACTGAAGCTTTCTTT.

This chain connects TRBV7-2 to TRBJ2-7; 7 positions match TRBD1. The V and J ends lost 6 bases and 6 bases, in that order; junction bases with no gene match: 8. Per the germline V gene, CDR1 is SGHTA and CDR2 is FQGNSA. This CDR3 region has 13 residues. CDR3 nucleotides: TGTGCCAGCAGGGAAAAGGGGGCAGCCGAGCAGTACTTC. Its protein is CASREKGAAEQYF.

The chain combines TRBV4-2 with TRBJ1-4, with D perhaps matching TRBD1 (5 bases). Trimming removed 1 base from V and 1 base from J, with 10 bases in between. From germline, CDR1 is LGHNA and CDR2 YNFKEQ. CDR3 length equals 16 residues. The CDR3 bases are TGTGCCAGCAGCCAAGCCCGGGGGGAAACTAATGAAAAACTGTTTTTT. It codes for CASSQARGETNEKLFF.

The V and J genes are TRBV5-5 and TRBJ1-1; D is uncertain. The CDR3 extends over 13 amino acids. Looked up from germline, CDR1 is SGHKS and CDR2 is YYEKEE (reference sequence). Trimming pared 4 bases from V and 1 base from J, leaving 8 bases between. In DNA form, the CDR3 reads TGTGCCAGCAGCCAACGGTGGAACACTGAAGCTTTCTTT. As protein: CASSQRWNTEAFF.

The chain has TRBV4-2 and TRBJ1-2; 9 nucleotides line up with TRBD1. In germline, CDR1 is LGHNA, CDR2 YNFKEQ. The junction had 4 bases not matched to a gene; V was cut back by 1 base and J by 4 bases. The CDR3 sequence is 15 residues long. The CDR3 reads CASSQGDRVFYGYTF. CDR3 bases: TGTGCCAGCAGCCAAGGGGACAGGGTCTTCTATGGCTACACCTTC.

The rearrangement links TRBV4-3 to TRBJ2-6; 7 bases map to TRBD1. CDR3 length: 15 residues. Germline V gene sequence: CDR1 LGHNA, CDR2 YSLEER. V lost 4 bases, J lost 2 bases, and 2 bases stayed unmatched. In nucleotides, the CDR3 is TGCGCCAGCAGCCTCGACAGGGCTGGGGCCAACGTCCTGACTTTC. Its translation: CASSLDRAGANVLTF.

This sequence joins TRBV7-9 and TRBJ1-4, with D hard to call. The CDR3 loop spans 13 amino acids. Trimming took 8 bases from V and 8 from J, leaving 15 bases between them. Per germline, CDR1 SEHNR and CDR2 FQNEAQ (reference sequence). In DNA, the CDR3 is TGTGCCAGCGTTCGGGGTGTGGGGGAAAAACTGTTTTTT. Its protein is CASVRGVGEKLFF.

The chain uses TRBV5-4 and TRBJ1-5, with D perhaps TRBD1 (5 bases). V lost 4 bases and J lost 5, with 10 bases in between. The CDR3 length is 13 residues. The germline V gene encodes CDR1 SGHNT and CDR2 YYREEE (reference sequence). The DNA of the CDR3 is TGTGCCAGCAGCATCGAAGGGGATCAGCCCCAGCATTTT. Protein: CASSIEGDQPQHF.

This CDR3 is CAISDLAGDQPQHF. The CDR3 coding sequence is TGTGCCATCAGTGATTTGGCAGGGGATCAGCCCCAGCATTTT. The V and J genes are TRBV10-3 and TRBJ1-5; perhaps TRBD1 as D (6 bases). Germline V CDR1 and CDR2: ENHRY, SYGVKD. With 3 bases removed from V and 5 bases from J, the gap between germline ends came to 11 bases. This CDR3 region has 14 residues.

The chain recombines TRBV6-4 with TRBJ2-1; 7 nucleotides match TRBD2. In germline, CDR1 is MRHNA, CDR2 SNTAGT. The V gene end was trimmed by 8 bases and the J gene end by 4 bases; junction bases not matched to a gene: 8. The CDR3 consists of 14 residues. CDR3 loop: CASATSDPYNEQFF. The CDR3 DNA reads TGTGCCAGCGCTACTAGCGACCCTTACAATGAGCAGTTCTTC.

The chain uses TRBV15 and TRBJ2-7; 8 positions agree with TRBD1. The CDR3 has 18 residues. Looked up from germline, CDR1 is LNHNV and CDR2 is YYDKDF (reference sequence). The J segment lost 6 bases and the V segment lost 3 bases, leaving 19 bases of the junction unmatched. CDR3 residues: CATSRDGDRGALGLEQYF. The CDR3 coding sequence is TGTGCCACCAGCAGGGACGGAGACAGGGGTGCATTGGGGCTCGAGCAGTACTTC.

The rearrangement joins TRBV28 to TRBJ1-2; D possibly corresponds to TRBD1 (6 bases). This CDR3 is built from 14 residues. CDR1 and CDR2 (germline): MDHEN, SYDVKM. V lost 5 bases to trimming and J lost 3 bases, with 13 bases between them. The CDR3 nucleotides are TGTGCCAGCAGTCAGCAACAGGGAGACTATGGCTACACCTTC. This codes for CASSQQQGDYGYTF.